This T cell receptor beta chain was observed in a study of cytomegalovirus exposure and HLA in healthy donors. The donors were healthy bone marrow donors. Regarding the study as a whole: Based on reports, TCR beta sequences accurately predicted HLA-A and HLA-B alleles for most subjects.

From germline, CDR1 is MDHEN and CDR2 SYDVKM. Trimming removed 7 bases from V and 2 bases from J, with 20 bases in between. The CDR3 consists of 16 residues. As to this clone: Its antigen remains unidentified.

Both 60 Vbeta primers and 13 Jbeta primers went into the PCR. Original processing methods: It was a later analysis that counted roughly 80 million unique TCR beta chains, of which around 11 million were shared. This table comes from immunoSEQ multiplex PCR, and its TCRdb copy is limited to in-frame clones, with some not included. The V and J calls and clone size were taken over from that table, and D and trimming were inferred from the DNA. The data contain about 140,000 clones, around 65% of them singletons. This chain connects TRBV28 to TRBJ2-5; a possible D gene is TRBD2 (6 bases). The clonotype comes from a woman between 55 and 75 years old in good health and CMV-seronegative. Material: PBMCs. CDR3 sequence: CASTSLLPGVQETQYF. The CDR3 region has the DNA TGTGCCAGCACTTCTCTCCTCCCGGGAGTACAAGAGACCCAGTACTTC.